This T cell receptor (beta chain) is drawn from a study of shared clonotypes between healthy human individuals. On the study more broadly: Aged 18 to 49, the donors were a couple of women and a few men.

The naive CD8 fraction comprised CD45RO-negative cells positively selected for CCR7 and excluded terminally differentiated effector memory CD45RA+ cells. Assay used: immunoSEQ multiplex PCR; TCRdb lists only in-frame clones, some missing. The sample lists roughly 2 million clones, about 94% occurring once. Specimen: naive CD8+ T cells sorted from blood. The sequence derives from a young man in good health.

DNA of the CDR3: TGTGCCAGCAGCCCAACGACAGGGCCGTCCGGGGAGCTGTTTTTT. This translates into CASSPTTGPSGELFF. This chain uses TRBV7-9 with TRBJ2-2; 7 bases fit TRBD1. The CDR3 sequence is 15 residues long. The junction had 9 bases not matched to a gene; V was cut back by 5 bases and J by 6 bases. The V gene's germline CDR1 is SEHNR and CDR2 FQNEAQ (reference sequence). The full variable domain, with the rest looked up from reference TRBV7-9 and TRBJ2-2, is DTGVSQNPRHKITKRGQNVTFRCDPISEHNRLYWYRQTLGQGPEFLTYFQNEAQLEKSRLLSDRFSAERPKGSFSTLEIQRTEQGDSAMYLCASSPTTGPSGELFFGEGSRLTVL.